This TCR beta chain appears in the sequencing data of a study of CD8 T cells in ankylosing spondylitis. This clonotype appeared many times. Trimming took 6 bases from V and 11 from J, leaving 15 bases between them. Germline CDR1 and CDR2: SGHDT and YYEEEE. This CDR3 region has 13 residues. TCRdb redid the calling of the 5' RACE reads with MiXCR, one entry per CDR3 protein. The table lists 380,000 or so distinct CDR3 sequences, more than 20% of them singletons, with about an eighth in the top ten. This clonotype was sampled from a male donor with ankylosing spondylitis or in good health (not recorded which). Sequencing used blood, either unsorted or a sorted T cell fraction (not recorded which). The genes are TRBV5-6 and TRBJ1-6, with a weak D call TRBD1 (5 bases). The CDR3 DNA is TGTGCCAGCAACAACAGGCATCGGACACCCCTCCACTTT. Translation gives CASNNRHRTPLHF.